A selection of T cell receptor beta chains follows, all from one sample in a study of blood T cell repertoires in COVID-19. The method was immunoSEQ multiplex PCR; TCRdb's version includes in-frame clones alone and lacks a portion of them. The table has some 200,000 clones, 75% to 90% seen once. The specimen was PBMCs or T cells enriched from blood (not recorded which). The source of these receptors is a woman in her 30s who had recovered from COVID-19. CDR3s include the opening cysteine and the closing phenylalanine or tryptophan. A D gene is named only where the DNA matches it firmly. Size tells how often a clone was seen (once, few, many) or the class of an expanded clone, and some rows leave it out.

>once|TRBJ2-6|TRBV28|.
CASSPWTGDGANVLTF
TGTGCCAGCAGTCCCTGGACTGGAGATGGGGCCAACGTCCTGACTTTC
>.|TRBJ2-7|TRBV5-5|.
CASSPPPRMGQPAAQYF
TGTGCCAGCAGCCCGCCCCCGCGAATGGGACAACCAGCGGCGCAGTACTTC
>.|TRBJ2-5|TRBV3-1/TRBV3-2|.
CASSPIAKRETQYF
TGTGCCAGCAGCCCCATAGCGAAGCGAGAGACCCAGTACTTC
>.|TRBJ1-2|TRBV18|TRBD1
CASSPRTGGTLNYGYTF
TGTGCCAGCTCACCCCGGACAGGGGGGACCCTAAACTATGGCTACACCTTC
>.|TRBJ1-4|TRBV7-9|TRBD1
CASILDVGQENEKLFF
TGTGCCAGCATCCTGGATGTTGGACAGGAGAATGAAAAACTGTTTTTT
>.|TRBJ1-5|TRBV2|TRBD1
CASRQMTGANQPQHF
TGTGCCAGCCGCCAAATGACAGGGGCCAATCAGCCCCAGCATTTT
>.|TRBJ2-5|TRBV9|.
CASSLTGIQETQYF
TGTGCCAGCAGCTTAACAGGGATCCAAGAGACCCAGTACTTC
>.|TRBJ1-5|TRBV4-1|TRBD1
CASSLRQGAGQPQHF
TGCGCCAGCAGCCTAAGACAGGGGGCGGGTCAGCCCCAGCATTTT
>many|TRBJ2-2|TRBV15|.
CATSRVPSGELFF
TGTGCCACCAGCAGAGTCCCCAGCGGGGAGCTGTTTTTT
>once|TRBJ1-2|TRBV29-1|.
CSVEDPGGFYGYTF
TGCAGCGTTGAAGATCCGGGGGGGTTCTATGGCTACACCTTC
>.|TRBJ2-7|TRBV5-4|.
CASSLVGGYEQYF
TGTGCCAGCAGCTTGGTAGGCGGCTACGAGCAGTACTTC
>.|TRBJ2-1|TRBV11-3|.
CASSSWWGQGSGRTYNEQFF
TGTGCCAGCAGCTCCTGGTGGGGACAGGGTAGCGGGAGGACATACAATGAGCAGTTCTTC
>.|TRBJ1-2|TRBV5-1|.
CASSPGLRVGYGYTF
TGCGCCAGCAGCCCCGGACTTCGGGTGGGATATGGCTACACCTTC
>few|TRBJ1-3|TRBV28|.
CASSSQGDSGNTIYF
TGTGCCAGCAGTTCCCAAGGGGACTCTGGAAACACCATATATTTT
>.|TRBJ2-1|TRBV19|.
CASSIPGNEQFF
TGTGCCAGTAGTATCCCGGGCAATGAGCAGTTCTTC
>.|TRBJ1-2|TRBV19|TRBD1
CASSTKQGANYGYTF
TGTGCCAGTAGTACAAAACAGGGGGCTAACTATGGCTACACCTTC
>.|TRBJ1-6|TRBV7-8|TRBD1
CASSAWGQGRISPLHF
TGTGCCAGCAGCGCTTGGGGACAGGGGAGAATTTCACCCCTCCACTTT
>.|TRBJ1-2|TRBV4-3|TRBD1
CASSQERGRLLGYTF
TGCGCCAGCAGCCAAGAGAGGGGGCGCCTTCTTGGCTACACCTTC
>.|TRBJ1-1|TRBV6-5|.
CASTPGGANTEAFF
TGTGCCAGCACCCCGGGGGGGGCGAACACTGAAGCTTTCTTT
>.|TRBJ2-5|TRBV11-1|.
CASSLPDIVETQYF
TGTGCCAGCAGCTTACCAGACATCGTGGAGACCCAGTACTTC
>.|TRBJ1-2|TRBV24-1|.
CATSERQLQGYTF
TGTGCCACCAGTGAACGACAGCTTCAGGGCTACACCTTC
>few|TRBJ1-1|TRBV19|TRBD1
CASSSWTGSREAFF
TGTGCCAGTAGTTCCTGGACAGGCAGCCGTGAAGCTTTCTTT
>.|TRBJ2-5|TRBV5-3|.
CARSGRTGLIKTQYF
TGTGCCAGAAGCGGAAGAACGGGACTCATAAAGACCCAGTACTTC
>.|TRBJ2-2|TRBV7-3|.
CASRNSDVTGRHTGELFF
TGTGCCAGCAGGAATTCGGATGTGACTGGCAGACACACCGGGGAGCTGTTTTTT
>.|TRBJ1-6|TRBV7-6|.
CASSLGRGYNSPLHF
TGTGCCAGCAGCTTAGGCAGGGGCTATAATTCACCCCTCCACTTT
>once|TRBJ1-1|TRBV5-1|.
CASSFGTEAFF
TGCGCCAGCAGTTTCGGGACTGAAGCTTTCTTT
>.|TRBJ2-7|TRBV9|TRBD1
CASSAQGSSYEQYF
TGTGCCAGCAGCGCACAGGGGAGCTCCTACGAGCAGTACTTC
>.|TRBJ1-1|TRBV6-2/TRBV6-3|.
CASSRGGGAFEAFF
TGTGCCAGCAGCCGAGGAGGGGGGGCGTTTGAAGCTTTCTTT
>.|TRBJ1-1|TRBV5-1|.
CASSFFPGSREVTEAFF
TGCGCCAGCAGCTTTTTCCCCGGCTCACGGGAAGTCACTGAAGCTTTCTTT
>many|TRBJ2-3|TRBV18|TRBD1
CASSPRGLDRSGDTQYF
TGTGCCAGCTCACCACGGGGCCTGGACAGGTCGGGGGATACGCAGTATTTT
>many|TRBJ1-1|TRBV4-2|.
CASSLGSTEAFF
TGTGCCAGCAGCCTCGGGAGCACTGAAGCTTTCTTT
>.|TRBJ2-1|TRBV6-5|TRBD2
CASSNLAGALGNEQFF
TGTGCCAGCAGTAACTTAGCGGGGGCCTTAGGGAATGAGCAGTTCTTC